This T cell receptor beta chain comes out of a study of T cells in women clearing cervical HPV infection. Study-wide background: Cases: HPV16-related CIN3 or worse on histology, a couple of invasive cancers. For cases, blood was sampled a median 149 days after lesion detection, interquartile range roughly 85 to 200 days.

As concerns this clone: Read sequence stops 3 residues before the CDR3 end, and the germline J gene provides the missing end.

The germline CDR1 and CDR2 sequences are LNHDA and SQIVND (reference sequence). The CDR3 spans 13 residues. Dot-blot hybridization genotyped cervical HPV amplified with MY09/MY11 PCR. Genomic DNA, averaging about 1,300 ng per sample, yielded TCR beta CDR3 via immunoSEQ. Sequencing used immunoSEQ multiplex PCR; TCRdb keeps in-frame clones, though not all of them. This table holds approximately 35,000 clones. This sequence was found in a woman aged 18-70 years with a cervical HPV16 infection that either progressed to CIN3+ or cleared (not recorded which). This chain connects TRBV19 to TRBJ2-4; 7 bases agree with TRBD1. Material for sequencing was blood buffy coat. The CDR3 DNA, read in part, is TGTGCCAGTAGTATAGTTGCAGGGGGACGT. This sequence encodes CASSIVAGGR. The full-length CDR3 reads as CASSIVAGGRQYF.